These 9 T cell receptor beta chains share one sample of origin, sequenced in a study of chemoradiotherapy in HPV16-positive cancers. TCRdb's copy holds only in-frame clones and misses some; the assay was immunoSEQ multiplex PCR. The data contain around 33,000 clones, 70% to 90% of them singletons. The sample consisted of blood, taken from a patient who underwent chemoradiotherapy. The receptors were gathered from a human donor with HPV-associated anogenital cancer.

V and J are TRBV19 and TRBJ2-7, with 7 bases identical to TRBD2. Germline V gene data show CDR1 as LNHDA and CDR2 as SQIVND (reference sequence). CDR3 length: 12 residues. J lost 6 bases, V lost 4 bases, and 3 bases had no gene match. This CDR3 reads CASSRREGEQYF. Written as DNA, the CDR3 is TGTGCCAGTAGTAGGAGGGAGGGCGAGCAGTACTTC.

The DNA of the CDR3 is TGTGCCAGCACCCGGGGCGACACAGCCGTAAATGAAAAACTGTTTTTT. It yields the protein CASTRGDTAVNEKLFF. The rearrangement links TRBV28 to TRBJ1-4, with D possibly being TRBD1 (5 bases). The CDR3 spans 16 residues. Trimming pared 7 bases from V and 5 bases from J, leaving 20 bases between. Germline V gene data show CDR1 as MDHEN and CDR2 as SYDVKM.

V gene TRBV6-4 combines with J gene TRBJ1-5; TRBD1 agrees at 7 bases. Unmatched junction bases numbered 5, after V lost 0 bases and J lost 3 bases. CDR3 length: 16 residues. Germline V CDR1 and CDR2: MRHNA, SNTAGT. CDR3 protein: CASSDSPTGNNQPQHF. The CDR3 region has the DNA TGTGCCAGCAGTGACTCGCCGACAGGGAACAATCAGCCCCAGCATTTT.

The gene calls are TRBV10-1 and TRBJ1-2, with a tentative D call TRBD1 (5 bases). In germline, CDR1 is WNHNN, CDR2 SYGVQD (reference sequence). The CDR3 runs 13 residues. The germline V and J ends were trimmed by 2 bases and 8 bases, with 12 bases remaining between them. CDR3 loop: CASSETRAEGYTF. The DNA of the CDR3 is TGCGCCAGCAGTGAGACCAGGGCTGAGGGCTACACCTTC.

This clone was counted a single time. J is TRBJ1-4 and V is TRBV5-1, with D unresolved. The CDR3 is made up of 15 amino acids. Germline values: CDR1 SGHRS, CDR2 YFSETQ. V was trimmed by 4 bases and J by 2 bases, leaving 12 bases between them. The CDR3 sequence: CASSPYGSTNEKLFF. The CDR3 bases are TGCGCCAGCAGCCCCTACGGGTCTACTAATGAAAAACTGTTTTTT.

V gene TRBV7-2 combines with J gene TRBJ2-5; D not resolved. Germline V lookup: CDR1 SGHTA, CDR2 FQGNSA. V was trimmed by 5 bases and J by 6 bases, leaving 10 bases between them. The CDR3 is made up of 12 amino acids. The CDR3 is CASSQERKTQYF. The DNA of the CDR3 is TGTGCCAGCAGCCAGGAGAGGAAGACCCAGTACTTC.

The V and J genes are TRBV19 and TRBJ1-6; TRBD1 matches 10 bases. Germline CDR1 LNHDA, CDR2 SQIVND (reference sequence). The CDR3 runs 16 residues. With 0 bases clipped from V and 7 bases from J, the junction kept 3 bases outside the gene matches. The CDR3 loop reads CASSIEPTGGNSPLHF. In nucleotides, the CDR3 is TGTGCCAGTAGTATAGAGCCGACAGGGGGCAATTCACCCCTCCACTTT.

The chain joins TRBV20-1 to TRBJ1-3; D is unclear. Germline lookup yields CDR1 DFQATT and CDR2 SNEGSKA (reference sequence). The V and J ends lost 3 bases and 5 bases respectively, with 5 bases between them. CDR3 length: 11 residues. CDR3 nucleotides: TGCAGTGCTAGTGAGCGAAACACCATATATTTT. It is translated as CSASERNTIYF.

The rearrangement uses TRBV19 and TRBJ1-4, with TRBD1 as a possible D gene (6 bases). The V end lost 6 bases, the J end lost 4 bases, and 12 bases lay between the germline ends. The CDR3 covers 14 residues. Germline-derived CDR1 and CDR2 are LNHDA and SQIVND (reference sequence). The CDR3 nucleotides read TGTGCCAGTAGGGAGGGACACGGTAATGAAAAACTGTTTTTT. Translating gives CASREGHGNEKLFF. Filled out from reference TRBV19 and TRBJ1-4, the complete variable domain reads DGGITQSPKYLFRKEGQNVTLSCEQNLNHDAMYWYRQDPGQGLRLIYYSQIVNDFQKGDIAEGYSVSREKKESFPLTVTSAQKNPTAFYLCASREGHGNEKLFFGSGTQLSVL.